This entry features one TCR beta chain sequence. It lacks a known antigen. No base qualities exist here, and no much larger clone lies one base off it. This sample is part of a study of blood T cell repertoires in COVID-19 (dated by TCRdb to between 2020 and 2021). For the study in its entirety: The collaborator samples originated in the United States, Italy and Spain and spanned the acute and convalescent phases of COVID-19. The material from the prospective study consisted of cDNA or gDNA derived from T cells, B-cell-depleted T cells, or PBMCs. A freely available public database, intended as a resource for researchers studying the immune response to SARS-CoV-2, is where the repertoires were released. The dataset comprised deeply sampled blood TCRbeta repertoires from subjects exposed to, actively infected with, or recovered from COVID-19. The sample metadata nearly always contained a de-identified subject ID, COVID-19 status, age in years and sex. Where HLA class I and class II types were available, the types were taken from metadata supplied by the sample provider, not from assay-based typing. The samples were drawn from the first 160 participants of the ongoing ImmuneRACE study and from 1,254 subjects provided by 6 global collaborators. Broad study findings and their caveats: The amount of clinical and demographic metadata varied by source and participant and was provided uncurated.

One collaborating source in Seattle enrolled patients while the patients were actively infected and followed the patients over time throughout the course of disease. Whole blood was collected in K2EDTA tubes by collaborating institutions according to the institutions' own protocols. For TCRbeta analysis, collaborators shipped samples as frozen whole blood, isolated PBMCs, or DNA extracted from either of those sample types. The immunoSEQ Assay, a bias-controlled multiplex PCR, was used to amplify TCRbeta CDR3 regions from genomic DNA. The original methods were these. Within the assay, amplification of reference gene primers was used to estimate how many nucleated cells each sample contained. Sequence reads were collapsed and filtered to measure the absolute abundance of every unique TCRbeta CDR3 rearrangement. For each sample, productive Simpson clonality was calculated as the square root of Simpson's diversity index over productive rearrangements. Held by TCRdb, this immuneACCESS table contains in-frame sequences only and omits some clones. Under half of the omission traces to an unresolved V gene where checked; the cause of the rest is unknown. Clonal size and the V and J genes are those of that table, whereas D and trimming came from the DNA. For this sample there are 150,000 to 170,000 clones; approximately 85% appear just once. The ten largest account for roughly 0.6% of the sample.

As encoded in the germline V gene, CDR1 is MDHEN while CDR2 is SYDVKM. V is clipped by 5 bases and J by 5 bases, and the sequence between their germline boundaries is 21 bases long. The CDR3 runs 16 residues from the cysteine to the phenylalanine. The DNA shown is the 48-base CDR3, in frame from base 1. Sequenced sample: peripheral blood. The sequence derives from a man between 60 and 75 years old with COVID-19, enrolled during active disease. The sequence joins TRBV28 to TRBJ1-1, with the D gene uncertain. The CDR3 protein sequence reads: CASSPQTLRTGTEAFF. In nucleotides, the sequence is TGTGCCAGCAGTCCACAGACCCTGAGGACGGGAACTGAAGCTTTCTTT.